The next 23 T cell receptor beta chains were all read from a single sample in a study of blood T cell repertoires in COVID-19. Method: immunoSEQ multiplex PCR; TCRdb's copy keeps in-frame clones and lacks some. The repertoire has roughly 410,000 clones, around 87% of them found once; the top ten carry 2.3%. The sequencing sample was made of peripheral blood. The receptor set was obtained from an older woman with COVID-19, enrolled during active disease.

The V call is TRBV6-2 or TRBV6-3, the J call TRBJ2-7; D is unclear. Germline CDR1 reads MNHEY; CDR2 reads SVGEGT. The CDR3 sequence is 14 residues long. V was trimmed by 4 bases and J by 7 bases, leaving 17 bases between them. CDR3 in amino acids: CASSSRGSSLEQYF. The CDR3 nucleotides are TGTGCCAGCAGTTCCCGAGGCAGCTCTCTTGAGCAGTACTTC.

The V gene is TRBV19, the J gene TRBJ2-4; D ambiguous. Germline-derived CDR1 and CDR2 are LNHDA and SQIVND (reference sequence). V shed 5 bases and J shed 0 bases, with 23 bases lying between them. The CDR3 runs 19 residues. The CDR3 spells CASSERIFTNPLAKNIQYF. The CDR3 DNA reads TGTGCCAGTAGTGAGAGGATTTTCACTAACCCACTAGCCAAAAACATTCAGTACTTC.

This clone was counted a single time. The CDR3 reads CAWGRLAFF. CDR3 nucleotides: TGTGCCTGGGGGAGGCTAGCTTTCTTT. The chain has TRBV30 and TRBJ1-1; D is unresolved. V was pared by 5 bases and J by 10 bases, with 8 bases between. Germline-derived CDR1 and CDR2 are GTSNPN and SVGIG (reference sequence). The length of the CDR3 is 9 residues.

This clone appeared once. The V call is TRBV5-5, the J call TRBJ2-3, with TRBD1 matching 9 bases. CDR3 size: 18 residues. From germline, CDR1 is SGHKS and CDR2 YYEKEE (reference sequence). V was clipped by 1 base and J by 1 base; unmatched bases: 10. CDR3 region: CASSLLGTGSSGTDTQYF. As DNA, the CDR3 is TGTGCCAGCAGCTTGCTCGGGACAGGGTCATCGGGCACAGATACGCAGTATTTT. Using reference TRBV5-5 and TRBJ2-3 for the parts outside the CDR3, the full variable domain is DAGVTQSPTHLIKTRGQQVTLRCSPISGHKSVSWYQQVLGQGPQFIFQYYEKEERGRGNFPDRFSARQFPNYSSELNVNALLLGDSALYLCASSLLGTGSSGTDTQYFGPGTRLTVL.

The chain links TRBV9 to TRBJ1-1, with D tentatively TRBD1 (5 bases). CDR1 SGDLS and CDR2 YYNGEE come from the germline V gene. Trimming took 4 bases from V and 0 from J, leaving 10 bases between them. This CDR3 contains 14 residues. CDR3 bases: TGTGCCAGCAGCCCAGGAGGGGTGAACACTGAAGCTTTCTTT. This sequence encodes CASSPGGVNTEAFF.

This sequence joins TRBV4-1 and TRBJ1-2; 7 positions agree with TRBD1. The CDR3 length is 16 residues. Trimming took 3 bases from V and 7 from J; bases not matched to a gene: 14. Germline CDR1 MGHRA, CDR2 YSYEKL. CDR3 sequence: CASSHDRDTSGGGYTF. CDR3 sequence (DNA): TGCGCCAGCAGCCACGATAGGGACACTTCAGGGGGTGGCTACACCTTC.

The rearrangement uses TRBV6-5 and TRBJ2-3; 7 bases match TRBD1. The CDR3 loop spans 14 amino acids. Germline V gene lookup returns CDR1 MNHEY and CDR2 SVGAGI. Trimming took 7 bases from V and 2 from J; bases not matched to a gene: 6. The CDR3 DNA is TGTGCCAGCAAACCGGGACAGTCCACAGATACGCAGTATTTT. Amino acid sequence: CASKPGQSTDTQYF.

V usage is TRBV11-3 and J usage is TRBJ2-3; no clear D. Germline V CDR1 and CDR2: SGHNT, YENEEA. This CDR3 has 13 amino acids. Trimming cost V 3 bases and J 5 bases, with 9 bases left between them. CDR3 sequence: CASSLVAQDTQYF. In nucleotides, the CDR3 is TGTGCCAGCAGCTTGGTGGCTCAAGATACGCAGTATTTT. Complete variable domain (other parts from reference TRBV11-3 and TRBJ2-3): EAGVVQSPRYKIIEKKQPVAFWCNPISGHNTLYWYLQNLGQGPELLIRYENEEAVDDSQLPKDRFSAERLKGVDSTLKIQPAELGDSAVYLCASSLVAQDTQYFGPGTRLTVL.

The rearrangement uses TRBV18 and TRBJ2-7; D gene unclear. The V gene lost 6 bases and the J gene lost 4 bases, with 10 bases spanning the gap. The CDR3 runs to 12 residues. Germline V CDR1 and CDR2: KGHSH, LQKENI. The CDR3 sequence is CASSPDLYEQYF. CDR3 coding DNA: TGTGCCAGCTCCCCAGACTTATACGAGCAGTACTTC.

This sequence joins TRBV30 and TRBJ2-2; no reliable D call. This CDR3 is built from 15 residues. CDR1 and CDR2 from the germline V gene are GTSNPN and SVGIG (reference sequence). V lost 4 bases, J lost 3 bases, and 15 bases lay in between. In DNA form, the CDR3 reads TGTGCCTGGAAGGAGCCAAGCATGGACACCGGGGAGCTGTTTTTT. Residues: CAWKEPSMDTGELFF.

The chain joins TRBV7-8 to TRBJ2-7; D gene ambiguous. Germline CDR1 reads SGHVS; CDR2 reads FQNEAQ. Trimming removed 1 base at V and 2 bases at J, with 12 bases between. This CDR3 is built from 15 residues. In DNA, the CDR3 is TGTGCCAGCAGCTTAGGTTACACCAAGACCTACGAGCAGTACTTC. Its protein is CASSLGYTKTYEQYF.

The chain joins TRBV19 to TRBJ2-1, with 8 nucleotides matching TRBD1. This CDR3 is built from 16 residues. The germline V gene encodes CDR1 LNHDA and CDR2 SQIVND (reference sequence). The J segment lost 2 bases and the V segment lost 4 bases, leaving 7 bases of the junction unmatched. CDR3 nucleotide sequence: TGTGCCAGTAGTAGGACAGGGATTGGAACCTACAATGAGCAGTTCTTC. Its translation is CASSRTGIGTYNEQFF.

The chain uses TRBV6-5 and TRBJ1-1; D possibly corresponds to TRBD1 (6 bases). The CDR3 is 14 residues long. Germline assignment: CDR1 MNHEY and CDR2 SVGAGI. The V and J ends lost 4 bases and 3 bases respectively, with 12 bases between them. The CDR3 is CASSLGAGYTEAFF. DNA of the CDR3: TGTGCCAGCAGTTTGGGGGCCGGCTACACTGAAGCTTTCTTT.

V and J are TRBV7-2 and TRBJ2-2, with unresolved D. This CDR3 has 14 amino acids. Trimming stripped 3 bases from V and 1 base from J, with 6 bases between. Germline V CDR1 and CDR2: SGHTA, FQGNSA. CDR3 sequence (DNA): TGTGCCAGCAGCTTTCGGTGGAACACCGGGGAGCTGTTTTTT. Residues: CASSFRWNTGELFF.

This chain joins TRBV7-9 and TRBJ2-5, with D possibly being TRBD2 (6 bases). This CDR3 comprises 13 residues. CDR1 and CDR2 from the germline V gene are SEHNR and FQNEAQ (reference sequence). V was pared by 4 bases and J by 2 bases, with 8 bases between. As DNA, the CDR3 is TGTGCCAGCAGCTGGGGACTTCAAGAGACCCAGTACTTC. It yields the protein CASSWGLQETQYF.

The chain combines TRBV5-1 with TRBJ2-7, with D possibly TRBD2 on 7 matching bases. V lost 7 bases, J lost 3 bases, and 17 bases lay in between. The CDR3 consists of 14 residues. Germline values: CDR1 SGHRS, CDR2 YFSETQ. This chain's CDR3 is CASQKQGGIYEQYF. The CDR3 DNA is TGCGCCAGCCAAAAACAGGGAGGGATCTACGAGCAGTACTTC.

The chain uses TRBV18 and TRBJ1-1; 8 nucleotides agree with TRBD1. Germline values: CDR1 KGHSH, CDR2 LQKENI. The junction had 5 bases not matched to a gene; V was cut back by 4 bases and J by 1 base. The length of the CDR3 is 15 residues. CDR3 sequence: CASSRIGQGNTEAFF. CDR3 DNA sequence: TGTGCCAGCTCACGAATCGGACAGGGGAACACTGAAGCTTTCTTT.

CDR3 loop: CASSSAPGDTEAFF. The CDR3 nucleotides are TGCGCCAGCAGCTCGGCCCCAGGGGACACTGAAGCTTTCTTT. The chain has TRBV5-1 and TRBJ1-1, with a tentative D call TRBD1 (6 bases). V shed 3 bases and J shed 3 bases, with 12 bases lying between them. The CDR3 has 14 residues. From germline, CDR1 is SGHRS and CDR2 YFSETQ.

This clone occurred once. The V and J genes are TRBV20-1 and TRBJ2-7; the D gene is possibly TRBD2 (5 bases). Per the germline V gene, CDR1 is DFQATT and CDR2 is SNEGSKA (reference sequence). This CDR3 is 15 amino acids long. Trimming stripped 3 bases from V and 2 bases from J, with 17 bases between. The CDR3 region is CSASNYNGRPYEQYF. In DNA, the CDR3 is TGCAGTGCTAGTAATTATAATGGGAGACCCTACGAGCAGTACTTC.

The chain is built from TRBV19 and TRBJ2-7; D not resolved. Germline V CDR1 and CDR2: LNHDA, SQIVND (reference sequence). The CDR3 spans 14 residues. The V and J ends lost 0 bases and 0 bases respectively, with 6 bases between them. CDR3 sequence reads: CASSIEVSSYEQYF. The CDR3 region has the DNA TGTGCCAGTAGTATAGAGGTGAGCTCCTACGAGCAGTACTTC.

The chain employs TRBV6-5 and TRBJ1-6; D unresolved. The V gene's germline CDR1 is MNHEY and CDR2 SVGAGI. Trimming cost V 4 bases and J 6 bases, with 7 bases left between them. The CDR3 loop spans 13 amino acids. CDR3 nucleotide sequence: TGTGCCAGCAGTTTGGTCGGTAATTCACCCCTCCACTTT. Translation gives CASSLVGNSPLHF.

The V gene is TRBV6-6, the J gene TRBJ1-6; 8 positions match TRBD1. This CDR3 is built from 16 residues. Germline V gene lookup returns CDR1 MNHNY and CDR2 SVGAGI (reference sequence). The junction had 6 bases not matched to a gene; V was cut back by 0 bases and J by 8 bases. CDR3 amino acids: CASSYSDRGLDSPLHF. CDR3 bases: TGTGCCAGCAGTTACTCTGACAGGGGCTTGGATTCACCCCTCCACTTT.

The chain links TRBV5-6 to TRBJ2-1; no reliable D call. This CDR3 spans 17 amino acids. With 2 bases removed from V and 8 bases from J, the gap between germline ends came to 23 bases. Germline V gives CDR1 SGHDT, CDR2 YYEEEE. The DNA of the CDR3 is TGTGCCAGCAGCTTAAGCGCTGCGCCGTCTGGTTCCTATGAGCAGTTCTTC. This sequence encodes CASSLSAAPSGSYEQFF.